Listed below are T cell receptor beta chains from one sample, sequenced in a study of T cell responses to AZD1222 COVID-19 vaccine. The table came from immunoSEQ multiplex PCR; TCRdb's copy has only in-frame clones and leaves some out. The table shows about 83,000 clones, with 75% to 95% occurring only once. The sequenced sample was peripheral blood, obtained 28 days after the second AZD1222 dose. These receptors originate from an adult who received the AZD1222 COVID-19 vaccine. Both conserved end residues are part of each CDR3. D genes are given only for firm matches. Not all rows give a size; the values are once, few, many and, for expanded clones, a class.

abundance: .; d_gene: .; j_gene: TRBJ1-6; v_gene: TRBV7-6; CDR3aa: CASSSGTGNSPLHF; CDR3nt: TGTGCCAGCAGCTCTGGGACGGGAAATTCACCCCTCCACTTT
abundance: .; d_gene: TRBD2; j_gene: TRBJ2-3; v_gene: TRBV5-1; CDR3aa: CASSLTSGALDTQYF; CDR3nt: TGCGCCAGCAGCTTGACTAGCGGGGCGTTAGATACGCAGTATTTT
abundance: .; d_gene: .; j_gene: TRBJ2-7; v_gene: TRBV3-1/TRBV3-2; CDR3aa: CASSPMSADSYEQYF; CDR3nt: TGTGCCAGCAGCCCCATGAGCGCAGATTCCTACGAGCAGTACTTC
abundance: .; d_gene: TRBD1; j_gene: TRBJ2-7; v_gene: TRBV28; CDR3aa: CASSQSGQPSHEQYF; CDR3nt: TGTGCCAGCAGCCAATCGGGACAGCCGTCCCACGAGCAGTACTTC
abundance: once; d_gene: .; j_gene: TRBJ1-3; v_gene: TRBV5-4; CDR3aa: CASSQGTGNTIYF; CDR3nt: TGTGCCAGCAGCCAAGGGACAGGAAACACCATATATTTT
abundance: .; d_gene: .; j_gene: TRBJ2-7; v_gene: TRBV5-1; CDR3aa: CASSSDRASSSYEQYF; CDR3nt: TGCGCCAGCAGCTCCGACCGGGCTTCGAGCTCCTACGAGCAGTACTTC
abundance: .; d_gene: TRBD1; j_gene: TRBJ1-2; v_gene: TRBV27; CDR3aa: CASSAGGLSYGYTF; CDR3nt: TGTGCCAGCAGCGCAGGGGGCCTTAGCTATGGCTACACCTTC
abundance: .; d_gene: .; j_gene: TRBJ2-7; v_gene: TRBV2; CDR3aa: CASIQETYEQYF; CDR3nt: TGTGCCAGCATCCAGGAAACCTACGAGCAGTACTTC
abundance: .; d_gene: TRBD1; j_gene: TRBJ1-5; v_gene: TRBV28; CDR3aa: CASSPRDRVNQPQHF; CDR3nt: TGTGCCAGCAGTCCCCGGGACAGGGTCAATCAGCCCCAGCATTTT
abundance: once; d_gene: .; j_gene: TRBJ1-3; v_gene: TRBV14; CDR3aa: CASSRRSGNTIYF; CDR3nt: TGTGCCAGCAGCCGTCGATCTGGAAACACCATATATTTT
abundance: .; d_gene: TRBD1; j_gene: TRBJ2-7; v_gene: TRBV5-6; CDR3aa: CASSSYSDRGVLNF; CDR3nt: TGTGCCAGCAGCTCTTATTCGGACAGGGGAGTTTTGAACTTC
abundance: .; d_gene: .; j_gene: TRBJ1-2; v_gene: TRBV30; CDR3aa: CAWSVDLNYGYTF; CDR3nt: TGTGCCTGGAGTGTAGACCTTAACTATGGCTACACCTTC
abundance: once; d_gene: TRBD2; j_gene: TRBJ2-1; v_gene: TRBV28; CDR3aa: CASSFKGGRYNEQFF; CDR3nt: TGTGCCAGCAGTTTTAAAGGCGGGAGGTACAATGAGCAGTTCTTC
abundance: .; d_gene: TRBD2; j_gene: TRBJ2-1; v_gene: TRBV7-6; CDR3aa: CASSLTPSGRDNEQFF; CDR3nt: TGTGCCAGCAGCTTAACTCCCAGCGGGAGGGACAATGAGCAGTTCTTC
abundance: .; d_gene: .; j_gene: TRBJ2-7; v_gene: TRBV6-5; CDR3aa: CASSYSRSYEQYF; CDR3nt: TGTGCCAGCAGTTACTCGAGGAGTTACGAGCAGTACTTC
abundance: once; d_gene: .; j_gene: TRBJ1-1; v_gene: TRBV29-1; CDR3aa: CSVVGTVDGEAFF; CDR3nt: TGCAGCGTTGTTGGCACCGTGGACGGTGAAGCTTTCTTT
abundance: .; d_gene: .; j_gene: TRBJ2-1; v_gene: TRBV30; CDR3aa: CAWSVLGGVPNEQFF; CDR3nt: TGTGCCTGGAGTGTACTGGGGGGCGTACCCAATGAGCAGTTCTTC
abundance: once; d_gene: .; j_gene: TRBJ2-7; v_gene: TRBV7-2; CDR3aa: CASSLWGRGQEQYF; CDR3nt: TGTGCCAGCAGCTTATGGGGCCGGGGTCAAGAGCAGTACTTC
abundance: .; d_gene: TRBD1; j_gene: TRBJ2-7; v_gene: TRBV6-1; CDR3aa: CASSEGTGGYEQYF; CDR3nt: TGTGCCAGCAGTGAAGGGACAGGGGGCTACGAGCAGTACTTC
abundance: .; d_gene: TRBD2; j_gene: TRBJ2-7; v_gene: TRBV15; CDR3aa: CATSTLGRTSGRGYEQYF; CDR3nt: TGTGCCACCAGCACTCTAGGGCGGACTAGCGGGAGGGGATACGAGCAGTACTTC
abundance: once; d_gene: .; j_gene: TRBJ1-1; v_gene: TRBV19; CDR3aa: CASSGPLDMNTEAFF; CDR3nt: TGTGCCAGTAGTGGGCCCCTTGATATGAACACTGAAGCTTTCTTT
abundance: .; d_gene: .; j_gene: TRBJ1-2; v_gene: TRBV15; CDR3aa: CATSRGAGQRSNYGYTF; CDR3nt: TGTGCCACCAGCAGAGGGGCGGGACAAAGATCTAACTATGGCTACACCTTC
abundance: .; d_gene: .; j_gene: TRBJ1-5; v_gene: TRBV19; CDR3aa: CASAGTPVEPQHF; CDR3nt: TGTGCCAGCGCCGGGACTCCTGTTGAGCCCCAGCATTTT
abundance: .; d_gene: .; j_gene: TRBJ2-1; v_gene: TRBV11-3; CDR3aa: CASSLEGWPMGGYNEQFF; CDR3nt: TGTGCCAGCAGCTTAGAGGGTTGGCCCATGGGGGGCTACAATGAGCAGTTCTTC
abundance: .; d_gene: .; j_gene: TRBJ2-7; v_gene: TRBV19; CDR3aa: CASSSNPPWEQYF; CDR3nt: TGTGCCAGTAGTTCCAATCCTCCTTGGGAGCAGTACTTC
abundance: .; d_gene: .; j_gene: TRBJ1-2; v_gene: TRBV3-1/TRBV3-2; CDR3aa: CASSQRALEGGYTF; CDR3nt: TGTGCCAGCAGCCAGCGGGCACTCGAGGGTGGCTACACCTTC
abundance: .; d_gene: TRBD2; j_gene: TRBJ2-1; v_gene: TRBV2; CDR3aa: CASSAAMSGSVYNEQFF; CDR3nt: TGTGCCAGCAGTGCCGCCATGAGCGGGAGCGTGTACAATGAGCAGTTCTTC
abundance: few; d_gene: .; j_gene: TRBJ1-2; v_gene: TRBV28; CDR3aa: CASSSLPLNGGYTF; CDR3nt: TGTGCCAGCAGCTCACTCCCCTTGAACGGGGGCTACACCTTC